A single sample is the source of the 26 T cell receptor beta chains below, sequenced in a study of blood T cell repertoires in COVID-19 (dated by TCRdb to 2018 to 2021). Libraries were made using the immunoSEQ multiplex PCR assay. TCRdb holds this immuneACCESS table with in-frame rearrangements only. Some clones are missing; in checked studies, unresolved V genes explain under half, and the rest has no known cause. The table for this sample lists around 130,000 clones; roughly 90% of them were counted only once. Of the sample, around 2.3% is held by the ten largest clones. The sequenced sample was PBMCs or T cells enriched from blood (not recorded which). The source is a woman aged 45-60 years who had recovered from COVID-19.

The CDR3 spells CASSSTGAISLNTEAFF. In nucleotides, the CDR3 is TGTGCCAGCAGTTCGACAGGGGCGATTAGCCTAAACACTGAAGCTTTCTTT. The chain joins TRBV27 to TRBJ1-1; TRBD1 matches 8 bases. Losses at the gene ends were 4 bases for V and 2 bases for J; bases not matched to a gene: 12. CDR3 length equals 17 residues. The germline CDR1 and CDR2 sequences are MNHEY and SMNVEV (reference sequence).

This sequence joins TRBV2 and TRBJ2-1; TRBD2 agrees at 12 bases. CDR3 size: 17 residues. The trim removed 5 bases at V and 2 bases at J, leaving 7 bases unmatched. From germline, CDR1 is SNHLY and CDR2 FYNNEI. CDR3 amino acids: CASSFAPSGGAYNEQFF. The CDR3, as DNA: TGTGCCAGCAGTTTCGCTCCTAGCGGGGGGGCCTACAATGAGCAGTTCTTC.

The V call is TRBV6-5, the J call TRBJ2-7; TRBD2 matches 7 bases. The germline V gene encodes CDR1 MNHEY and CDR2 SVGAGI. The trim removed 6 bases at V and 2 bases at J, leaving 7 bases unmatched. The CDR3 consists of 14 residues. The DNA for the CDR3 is TGTGCCAGCAGCGGGGGGTTCGGGACCTACGAGCAGTACTTC. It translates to CASSGGFGTYEQYF.

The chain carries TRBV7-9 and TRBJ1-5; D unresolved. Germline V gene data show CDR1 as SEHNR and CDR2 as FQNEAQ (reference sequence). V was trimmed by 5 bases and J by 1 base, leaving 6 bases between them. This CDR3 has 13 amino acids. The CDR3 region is CASSANSNQPQHF. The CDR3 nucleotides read TGTGCCAGCAGCGCGAACAGCAATCAGCCCCAGCATTTT.

The CDR3 bases are TGTGCCAGCGGAGTGACAGGGGGCCGAGAGACCCAGTACTTC. Translated: CASGVTGGRETQYF. The chain uses TRBV6-5 and TRBJ2-5; TRBD1 matches at 10 bases. This CDR3 has 14 amino acids. V was pared by 8 bases and J by 4 bases, with 7 bases of the junction left unmatched. Germline assignment: CDR1 MNHEY and CDR2 SVGAGI.

Here the CDR3 reads CASSPGQGNSPLHF. The DNA for the CDR3 is TGTGCCAGCTCACCGGGACAGGGGAATTCACCCCTCCACTTT. The chain carries TRBV18 and TRBJ1-6; 10 positions agree with TRBD1. Per the germline V gene, CDR1 is KGHSH and CDR2 is LQKENI. Losses at the gene ends were 3 bases for V and 7 bases for J; bases not matched to a gene: 0. The CDR3 runs to 14 residues.

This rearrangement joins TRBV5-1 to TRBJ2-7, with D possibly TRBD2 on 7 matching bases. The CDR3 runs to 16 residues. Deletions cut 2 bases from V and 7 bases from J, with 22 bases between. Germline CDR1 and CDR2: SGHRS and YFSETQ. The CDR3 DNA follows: TGCGCCAGCAGCTTCTACGGGGGGCCCGTGATGGGGGAGCAGTACTTC. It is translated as CASSFYGGPVMGEQYF.

The CDR3 sequence: CASSFGGGTDTQYF. CDR3 sequence (DNA): TGTGCCAGCAGCTTCGGCGGGGGCACAGATACGCAGTATTTT. The genes are TRBV7-3 and TRBJ2-3, with D possibly matching TRBD2 (6 bases). Trimming took off 3 bases at V and 1 base at J, with 8 bases between the two ends. The CDR3 covers 14 residues. Germline values: CDR1 SGHTA, CDR2 FQGTGA.

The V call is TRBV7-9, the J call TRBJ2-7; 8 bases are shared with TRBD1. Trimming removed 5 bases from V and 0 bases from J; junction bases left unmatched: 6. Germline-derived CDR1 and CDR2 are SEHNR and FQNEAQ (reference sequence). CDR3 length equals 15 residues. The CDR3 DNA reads TGTGCCAGCAGCGGAGGACAGGGTAGCTCCTACGAGCAGTACTTC. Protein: CASSGGQGSSYEQYF.

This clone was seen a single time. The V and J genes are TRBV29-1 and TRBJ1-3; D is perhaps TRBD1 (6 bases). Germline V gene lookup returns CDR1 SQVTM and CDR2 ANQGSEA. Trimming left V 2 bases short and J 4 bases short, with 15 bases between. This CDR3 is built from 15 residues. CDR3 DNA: TGCAGCGTTGAAAAAGCCGGGGGGCGCGGAAACACCATATATTTT. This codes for CSVEKAGGRGNTIYF.

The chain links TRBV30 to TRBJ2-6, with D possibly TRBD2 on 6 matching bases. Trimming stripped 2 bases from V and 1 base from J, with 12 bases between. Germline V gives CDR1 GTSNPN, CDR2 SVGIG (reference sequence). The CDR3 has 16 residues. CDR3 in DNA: TGTGCCTGGAGTCCACCCGGGACTTCTGGGGCCAACGTCCTGACTTTC. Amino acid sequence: CAWSPPGTSGANVLTF.

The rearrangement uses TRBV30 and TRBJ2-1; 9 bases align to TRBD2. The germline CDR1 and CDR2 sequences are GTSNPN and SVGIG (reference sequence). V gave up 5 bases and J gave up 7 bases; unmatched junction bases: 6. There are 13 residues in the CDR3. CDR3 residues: CAWAGGLGNEQFF. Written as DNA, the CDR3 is TGTGCCTGGGCGGGGGGGCTGGGAAATGAGCAGTTCTTC.

CDR3: CASSLAPGIYEQYF. Here the CDR3 DNA reads TGCGCCAGCAGCTTGGCTCCGGGAATCTACGAGCAGTACTTC. J is TRBJ2-7 and V is TRBV5-1, with a tentative D call TRBD2 (5 bases). V dropped 0 bases and J dropped 3 bases, with 10 bases sitting between them. The CDR3 loop spans 14 amino acids. Germline CDR1 reads SGHRS; CDR2 reads YFSETQ.

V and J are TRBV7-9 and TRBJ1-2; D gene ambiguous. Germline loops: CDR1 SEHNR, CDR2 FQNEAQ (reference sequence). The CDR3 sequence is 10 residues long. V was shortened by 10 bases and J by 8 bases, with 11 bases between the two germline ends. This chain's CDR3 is CATYLSGYTF. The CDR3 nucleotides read TGTGCCACCTACTTGTCAGGCTACACCTTC.

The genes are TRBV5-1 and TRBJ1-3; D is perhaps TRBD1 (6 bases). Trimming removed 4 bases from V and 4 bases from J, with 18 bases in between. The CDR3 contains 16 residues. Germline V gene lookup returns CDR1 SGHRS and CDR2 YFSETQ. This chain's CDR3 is CASSPGGGAQGNTIYF. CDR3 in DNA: TGCGCCAGCAGCCCCGGAGGGGGGGCGCAAGGAAACACCATATATTTT.

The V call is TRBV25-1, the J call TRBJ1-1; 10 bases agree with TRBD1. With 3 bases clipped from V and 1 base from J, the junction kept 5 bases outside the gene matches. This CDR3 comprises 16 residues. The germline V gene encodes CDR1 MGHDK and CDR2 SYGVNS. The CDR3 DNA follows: TGTGCCAGCAGTGACCCGACAGGGGGCAGGAACACTGAAGCTTTCTTT. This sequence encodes CASSDPTGGRNTEAFF.

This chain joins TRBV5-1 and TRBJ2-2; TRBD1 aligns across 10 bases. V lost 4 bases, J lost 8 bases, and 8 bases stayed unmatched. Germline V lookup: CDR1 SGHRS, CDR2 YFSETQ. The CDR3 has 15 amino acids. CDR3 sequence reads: CASSPGQGTSGELFF. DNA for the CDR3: TGCGCCAGCAGCCCGGGACAGGGGACCTCTGGGGAGCTGTTTTTT.

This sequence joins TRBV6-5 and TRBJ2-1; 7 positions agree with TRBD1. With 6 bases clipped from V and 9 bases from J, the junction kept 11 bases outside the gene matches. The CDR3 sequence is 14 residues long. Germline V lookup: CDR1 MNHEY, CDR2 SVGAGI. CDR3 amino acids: CASRSGQAHGEQFF. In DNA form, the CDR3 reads TGTGCCAGCAGAAGTGGACAGGCCCACGGTGAGCAGTTCTTC.

This chain's CDR3 is CASRGGRGYEQYF. The DNA for the CDR3 is TGTGCCAGCAGGGGGGGGCGAGGGTACGAGCAGTACTTC. The chain carries TRBV6-5 and TRBJ2-7; a weak D match, TRBD2 (7 bases). The CDR3 contains 13 residues. The V end was cut by 6 bases, the J end by 4 bases, with 13 bases between. The germline V gene encodes CDR1 MNHEY and CDR2 SVGAGI.

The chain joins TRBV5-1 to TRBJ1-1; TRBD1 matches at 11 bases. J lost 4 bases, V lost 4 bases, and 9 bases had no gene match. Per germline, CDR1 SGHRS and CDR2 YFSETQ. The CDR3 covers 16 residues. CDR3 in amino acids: CASSTTDRGRITEAFF. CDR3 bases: TGCGCCAGCAGCACCACGGACAGGGGGCGTATCACTGAAGCTTTCTTT.

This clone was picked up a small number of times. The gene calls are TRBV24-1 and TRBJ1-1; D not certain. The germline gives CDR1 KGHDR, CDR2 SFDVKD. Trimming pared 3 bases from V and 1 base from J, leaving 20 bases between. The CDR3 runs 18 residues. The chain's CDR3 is CATSDPRFRVVPNTEAFF. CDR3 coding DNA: TGTGCCACCAGTGATCCCCGGTTTCGCGTGGTACCGAACACTGAAGCTTTCTTT.

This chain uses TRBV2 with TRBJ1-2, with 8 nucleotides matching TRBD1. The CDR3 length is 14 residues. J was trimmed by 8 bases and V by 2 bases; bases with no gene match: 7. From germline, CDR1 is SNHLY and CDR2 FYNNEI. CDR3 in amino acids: CASSESAGGHGYTF. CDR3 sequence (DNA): TGTGCCAGCAGTGAATCAGCAGGGGGCCACGGCTACACCTTC.

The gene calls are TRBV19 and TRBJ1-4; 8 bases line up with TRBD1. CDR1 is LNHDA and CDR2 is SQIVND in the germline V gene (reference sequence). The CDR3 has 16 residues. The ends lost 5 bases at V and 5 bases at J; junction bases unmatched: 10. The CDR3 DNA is TGTGCCAGTAGTCCGGTGACAGGGGCCCCGAATGAAAAACTGTTTTTT. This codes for CASSPVTGAPNEKLFF.

CDR3 residues: CASSIMTFQETQYF. The CDR3 bases are TGTGCCAGTAGTATAATGACTTTCCAAGAGACCCAGTACTTC. The chain recombines TRBV19 with TRBJ2-5; no firm D call. The ends were cut back, 2 bases at V and 1 base at J, with 8 bases in the middle. The CDR3 spans 14 residues. In germline, CDR1 is LNHDA, CDR2 SQIVND (reference sequence).

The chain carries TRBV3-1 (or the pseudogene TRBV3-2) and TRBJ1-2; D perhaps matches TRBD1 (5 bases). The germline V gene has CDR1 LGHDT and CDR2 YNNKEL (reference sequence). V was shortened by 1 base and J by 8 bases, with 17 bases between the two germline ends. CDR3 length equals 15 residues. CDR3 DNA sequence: TGTGCCAGCAGCCAAGGGGGTAGGGGAGGAGACGGCTACACCTTC. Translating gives CASSQGGRGGDGYTF.

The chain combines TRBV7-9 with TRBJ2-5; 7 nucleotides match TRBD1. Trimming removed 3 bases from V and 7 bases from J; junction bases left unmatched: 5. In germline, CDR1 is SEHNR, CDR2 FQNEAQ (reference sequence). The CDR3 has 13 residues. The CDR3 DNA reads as TGTGCCAGCAGCTTGGGACAGCTCAGGACCCAGTACTTC. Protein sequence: CASSLGQLRTQYF.